This T cell receptor (beta chain) was recorded in a study of OX40 agonist ivuxolimab in advanced cancers. Study as a whole: Patients enrolled in dose escalation were diagnosed with hepatocellular carcinoma, melanoma, renal cell or head and neck cancer. At roughly 80% male, the cohort had a mean age of approximately 64 years, ranging from roughly 20 to 79.

The CDR3 is made up of 16 amino acids. Deletions cut 3 bases from V and 3 bases from J, with 18 bases between. Germline V gives CDR1 MDHEN, CDR2 SYDVKM. The method was immunoSEQ multiplex PCR; TCRdb's version includes in-frame clones alone and lacks a portion of them. In the table there are some 58,000 clones, more than 75% of which are singletons. Material: CD4+ or CD8+ T cells sorted from blood, obtained in a trial of the OX40 agonist ivuxolimab. V is TRBV28 and J is TRBJ2-7; unclear D gene. This clonotype originated in an adult with an advanced solid tumor such as melanoma, head and neck, liver or kidney cancer. The CDR3 reads CASSFIAGSVDYEQYF. The CDR3 coding sequence is TGTGCCAGCAGTTTTATAGCCGGGTCGGTAGACTACGAGCAGTACTTC. Filled out from reference TRBV28 and TRBJ2-7, the complete variable domain reads DVKVTQSSRYLVKRTGEKVFLECVQDMDHENMFWYRQDPGLGLRLIYFSYDVKMKEKGDIPEGYSVSREKKERFSLILESASTNQTSMYLCASSFIAGSVDYEQYFGPGTRLTVT.